Shown below are 5 T cell receptor beta chains from a single sample sequenced in a study of T cells in Graves' hyperthyroidism and ophthalmopathy. TCR beta CDR3 sequences were amplified from RNA transcripts. When the TCR CDR3 underwent first-round RT-PCR, the HTBI primer set was used. TCRdb called the multiplex PCR reads again in MiXCR, with one record for every CDR3 protein. The data show about 400,000 distinct CDR3 sequences, with 11% to 15% seen just once and 25% to 30% held by the top ten. Sequenced input: blood. The source of these receptors is a man aged 50-59 years with Graves' ophthalmopathy.

The table lists this clonotype with many counts. V and J are TRBV12-3 or TRBV12-4 and TRBJ2-5; 7 bases map to TRBD2. There are 14 residues in the CDR3. After removal of 6 bases from V and 7 bases from J, the junction contained 11 bases not matched to a gene. The CDR3 here is CASRTRGVLGTQYF. DNA of the CDR3: TGTGCCAGCAGAACACGGGGGGTTTTGGGGACCCAGTACTTC.

This clonotype was observed many times. The V call is TRBV20-1, the J call TRBJ1-6; no clear D gene. V gave up 3 bases and J gave up 7 bases, with 10 bases separating them. Per the germline V gene, CDR1 is DFQATT and CDR2 is SNEGSKA (reference sequence). This CDR3 has 13 residues. CDR3 sequence: CSASAVGNSPLHF. The CDR3 region has the DNA TGCAGTGCTAGTGCGGTGGGCAATTCACCCCTCCACTTT.

This clonotype was detected only a few times. The CDR3 DNA reads as TGTGCCAGCAGTTTAGTTATGCAGCCCCAGCATTTT. This translates into CASSLVMQPQHF. The rearrangement links TRBV28 to TRBJ1-5; D is ambiguous. CDR1 MDHEN and CDR2 SYDVKM come from the germline V gene. CDR3 length: 12 amino acids. Trimming removed 2 bases at V and 7 bases at J, with 6 bases between.

This clonotype was recorded at least ten times. The V gene is TRBV11-2, the J gene TRBJ2-1; 11 bases fit TRBD2. The V and J ends lost 5 bases and 9 bases, in that order; junction bases with no gene match: 12. This CDR3 region has 16 residues. Germline V gene sequence: CDR1 SGHAT, CDR2 FQNNGV. The CDR3 DNA reads TGTGCCAGCAGCGTGGTACTAGCGGGAGCGTCGGTTGAGCAGTTCTTC. Its translation: CASSVVLAGASVEQFF.

The chain couples TRBV12-3 or TRBV12-4 to TRBJ2-3, with TRBD2 matching over 10 bases. This CDR3 comprises 14 residues. The junction had 5 bases not matched to a gene; V was cut back by 7 bases and J by 4 bases. CDR3 coding DNA: TGTGCCAGCACCTCTAGCGGGAGCGCAGATACGCAGTATTTT. Its translation: CASTSSGSADTQYF.